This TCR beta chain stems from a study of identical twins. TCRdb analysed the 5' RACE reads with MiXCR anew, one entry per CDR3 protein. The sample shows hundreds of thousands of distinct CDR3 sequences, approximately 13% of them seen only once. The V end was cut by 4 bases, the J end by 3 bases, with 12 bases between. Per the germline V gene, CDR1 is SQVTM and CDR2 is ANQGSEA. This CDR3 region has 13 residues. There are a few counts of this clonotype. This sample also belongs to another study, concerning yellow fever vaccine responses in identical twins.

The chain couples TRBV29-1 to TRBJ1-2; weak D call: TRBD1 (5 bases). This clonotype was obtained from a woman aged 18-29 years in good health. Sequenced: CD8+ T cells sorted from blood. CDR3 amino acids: CSVARDGDYGYTF. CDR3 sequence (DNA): TGCAGCGTTGCCAGGGATGGCGACTATGGCTACACCTTC.